These T cell receptor beta chains were read from a single sample in a study of T-cell reconstitution after alpha-beta-depleted transplantation in children. From the PCR reads, TCRdb called clonotypes with MiXCR, one entry per CDR3 protein. Seen here are 250,000 to 300,000 distinct CDR3 sequences, roughly 7.8% observed once, and the top ten hold approximately 9%. The material was peripheral blood, obtained 360 days after TCRalphabeta/CD19-depleted stem cell transplant. The receptors were gathered from a female patient younger than 10 who had a stem cell transplant for Fanconi anemia, so the T cells may come from the graft donor. The CDR3 runs from the conserved cysteine through the conserved F or W. D genes are given only for firm matches. For some rows the clone size is stated as once, few or many, or as a class when expanded; others skip it.

clone_size,d_call,v_call,j_call,cdr3_aa,cdr3_nt
few,TRBD1,TRBV7-3,TRBJ2-3,CASSLAGGRADTQYF,TGTGCCAGCAGCTTAGCAGGGGGCCGTGCAGATACGCAGTATTTT
many,-,TRBV7-9,TRBJ1-1,CASADSAPRGTEAFF,TGTGCCAGCGCAGATTCAGCGCCCAGAGGGACTGAAGCTTTCTTT
few,TRBD2,TRBV6-1,TRBJ2-1,CASSPTSGRGNEQFF,TGTGCCAGCAGCCCTACTAGCGGGCGGGGGAATGAGCAGTTCTTC
-,-,TRBV12-3/TRBV12-4,TRBJ1-6,CASSDTVGVNSPLHF,TGTGCCAGCAGTGATACCGTAGGGGTTAATTCACCCCTCCACTTT
-,TRBD1,TRBV20-1,TRBJ1-2,CSAPADRGQANYGYTF,TGCAGTGCTCCCGCCGACAGGGGCCAAGCTAACTATGGCTACACCTTC
-,-,TRBV18,TRBJ2-3,CASSPPGPDTQYF,TGTGCCAGCTCACCACCGGGCCCAGATACGCAGTATTTT
many,-,TRBV20-1,TRBJ2-3,CSANNGWPTSTDTQYF,TGCAGTGCTAACAACGGGTGGCCCACAAGCACAGATACGCAGTATTTT
few,-,TRBV3-1,TRBJ2-7,CASSHRTTANEQYF,TGTGCCAGCAGCCACCGGACGACAGCTAACGAGCAGTACTTC
many,-,TRBV6-2/TRBV6-3,TRBJ2-3,CASSYARVITDTQYF,TGTGCCAGCAGTTACGCGAGGGTGATCACAGATACGCAGTATTTT
few,-,TRBV24-1,TRBJ2-1,CATSGSFKGSNEQFF,TGTGCCACCAGTGGTTCGTTTAAGGGCTCCAATGAGCAGTTCTTC
many,TRBD1,TRBV28,TRBJ1-2,CASSRDVEGGAPGYTF,TGTGCCAGCAGTCGGGACGTTGAAGGGGGCGCACCTGGCTACACCTTC
many,-,TRBV5-1,TRBJ2-2,CASSRLTNTGELFF,TGCGCCAGCAGCCGATTAACGAACACCGGGGAGCTGTTTTTT
few,-,TRBV9,TRBJ1-1,CASSVTPDGAQAFF,TGTGCCAGCAGCGTTACTCCGGACGGAGCCCAAGCTTTCTTT
few,TRBD1,TRBV19,TRBJ1-1,CASSGQERTEAFF,TGTGCCAGTAGTGGACAGGAGCGGACTGAAGCTTTCTTT
-,-,TRBV7-2,TRBJ1-1,CASTLTVLSTEAFF,TGTGCCAGCACCCTGACAGTTTTATCCACTGAAGCTTTCTTT
many,-,TRBV9,TRBJ2-7,CASSDRGSGEQYF,TGTGCCAGCAGCGATCGGGGTTCTGGGGAGCAGTACTTC
few,-,TRBV28,TRBJ1-4,CASSSGGANEKLFF,TGTGCCAGCAGTTCGGGGGGGGCTAATGAAAAACTGTTTTTT
many,TRBD2,TRBV15,TRBJ2-1,CATSSGGHNEQFF,TGTGCCACCAGTAGCGGGGGTCACAATGAGCAGTTCTTC
many,TRBD2,TRBV5-1,TRBJ2-3,CASSFELAGADTQYF,TGCGCCAGCAGCTTCGAGCTAGCGGGGGCTGATACGCAGTATTTT
-,-,TRBV20-1,TRBJ1-2,CSARYSRAYGYTF,TGCAGTGCTAGGTACAGCCGGGCCTATGGCTACACCTTC
many,-,TRBV5-1,TRBJ2-1,CASSSTRWDLNEQFF,TGCGCCAGCAGCTCAACCAGGTGGGATCTGAATGAGCAGTTCTTC
-,-,TRBV29-1,TRBJ1-1,CSVAFNTEAFF,TGCAGCGTTGCTTTCAACACTGAAGCTTTCTTT
many,-,TRBV12-3/TRBV12-4,TRBJ1-6,CASNWQGSPLHF,TGTGCCAGCAATTGGCAGGGCTCACCCCTCCACTTT
many,-,TRBV20-1,TRBJ1-1,CSARVLNTEAFF,TGCAGTGCTAGAGTTCTTAACACTGAAGCTTTCTTT
-,-,TRBV7-3,TRBJ2-1,CASSHRQSSYNEQFF,TGTGCCAGCAGCCATAGACAGAGCTCCTACAATGAGCAGTTCTTC